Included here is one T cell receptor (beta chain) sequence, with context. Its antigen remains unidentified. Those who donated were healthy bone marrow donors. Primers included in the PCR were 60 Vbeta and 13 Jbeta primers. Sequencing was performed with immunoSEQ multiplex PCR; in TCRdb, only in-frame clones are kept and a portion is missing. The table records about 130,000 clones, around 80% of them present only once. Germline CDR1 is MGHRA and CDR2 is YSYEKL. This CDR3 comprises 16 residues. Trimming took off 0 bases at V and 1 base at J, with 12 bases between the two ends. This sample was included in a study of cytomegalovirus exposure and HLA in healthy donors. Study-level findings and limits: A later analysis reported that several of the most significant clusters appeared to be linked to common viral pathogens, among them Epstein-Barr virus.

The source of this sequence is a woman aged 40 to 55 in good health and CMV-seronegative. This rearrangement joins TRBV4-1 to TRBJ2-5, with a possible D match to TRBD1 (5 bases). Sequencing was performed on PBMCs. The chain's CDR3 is CASSQDHPGLQETQYF. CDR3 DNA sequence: TGCGCCAGCAGCCAAGATCATCCAGGGCTCCAAGAGACCCAGTACTTC.